A selection of T cell receptor beta chains follows, all from one sample in a study of identical twins. MiXCR, run by TCRdb on the 5' RACE reads, gives a single entry per CDR3 protein. The sample has fewer than 500,000 distinct CDR3 sequences, 20% to 30% seen once. The sample was also linked to a second study, of T cells expressing NK-cell markers.

The sample was CD4+ T cells sorted from blood. The source of these receptors is a woman aged 18-29 years in good health. CDR3s include the opening cysteine and the closing phenylalanine or tryptophan. D genes are given only for firm matches. Part of the rows lack a size; the others show once, few, many or a class for expanded clones.

clone_size	v_call	d_call	j_call	cdr3_nt	cdr3_aa
NA	TRBV6-5	TRBD1	TRBJ1-6	TGTGCCAGCAAAACAGGGGGATCACCCCTCCACTTT	CASKTGGSPLHF
few	TRBV6-1	NA	TRBJ2-1	TGTGCCAGCTGTGACGTTCGCTCCTACAATGAGCAGTTCTTC	CASCDVRSYNEQFF
NA	TRBV6-5	NA	TRBJ1-3	TGTGCCAGCAGTTTCACAGGGTTACACTCTGGAAACACCATATATTTT	CASSFTGLHSGNTIYF
NA	TRBV7-8	NA	TRBJ1-2	TGTGCCAGCAGCGGCCAGGGGAGTCACGATGGCTACACCTTC	CASSGQGSHDGYTF
NA	TRBV6-1	NA	TRBJ1-5	TGTGCCAGCAGACAAATGGGGGGGCTTAGCAATCAGCCCCAGCATTTT	CASRQMGGLSNQPQHF
few	TRBV7-7	NA	TRBJ2-2	TGTGCCAGCAGCTTATGGCAGAGGGACGGGGAGCTGTTTTTT	CASSLWQRDGELFF
few	TRBV5-8	TRBD1	TRBJ2-1	TGTGCCAGCAGCCCGGGACAGTATAACAATGAGCAGTTCTTC	CASSPGQYNNEQFF
many	TRBV12-3/TRBV12-4	TRBD1	TRBJ2-7	TGTGCCAGCAAGGGGACAGGGGGCGTGTATTGGAAGGAGCAGTACTTC	CASKGTGGVYWKEQYF
few	TRBV11-2	TRBD1	TRBJ1-6	TGTGCCAGCAGCCCCTTACAGGGGAGGTCACCCCTCCACTTT	CASSPLQGRSPLHF
NA	TRBV6-2/TRBV6-3	NA	TRBJ2-1	TGTGCCAGCAGTTACGAGGAATACTACAATGAGCAGTTCTTC	CASSYEEYYNEQFF
NA	TRBV30	TRBD2	TRBJ2-1	TGTGCCTGGGAGAGAAGACTAGCCGATGAGCAGTTCTTC	CAWERRLADEQFF
many	TRBV20-1	NA	TRBJ2-1	TGCAGTGCTAGACTAGGCCCCTACAATGAGCAGTTCTTC	CSARLGPYNEQFF
NA	TRBV9	NA	TRBJ2-3	TGTGCCAGCACCGTAGGGGGCACAGATACGCAGTATTTT	CASTVGGTDTQYF
NA	TRBV29-1	NA	TRBJ2-6	TGCAGCGTTGACGAGGGGGAAATCTCTGGGGCCAACGTCCTGACTTTC	CSVDEGEISGANVLTF
NA	TRBV20-1	TRBD2	TRBJ2-1	TGCAGTGCTAGGGGCTGGACTAGGCGGCTAGATGAGCAGTTCTTC	CSARGWTRRLDEQFF
few	TRBV18	TRBD2	TRBJ2-1	TGTGCCAGCTCACCACTGGGACTACAGATAAACAATGAGCAGTTCTTC	CASSPLGLQINNEQFF
NA	TRBV2	TRBD2	TRBJ2-7	TGTGCCAGCAGTGACAGACTAGCGGGAGGTCGAGAGCAGTACTTC	CASSDRLAGGREQYF
NA	TRBV20-1	NA	TRBJ2-3	TGCAGTGCCAGGGTCGACACACGCACAGATACGCAGTATTTT	CSARVDTRTDTQYF
NA	TRBV5-1	NA	TRBJ2-5	TGCGCCAGCAGCTCACAATCCCGCGACGGGGAGACCCAGTACTTC	CASSSQSRDGETQYF
NA	TRBV4-1	NA	TRBJ1-1	TGCGCCAGCAGCCAAGATTTGGGGTCGGGCAGGAGAAACACTGAAGCTTTCTTT	CASSQDLGSGRRNTEAFF
few	TRBV14	NA	TRBJ2-6	TGTGCCAGCAGCCTCTTTGTGACGCCTGGGGCCAACGTCCTGACTTTC	CASSLFVTPGANVLTF
NA	TRBV20-1	TRBD1	TRBJ2-7	TGCAGTGCTCCACACAACACCGGGACAGGGTTTCGGCAGTACTTC	CSAPHNTGTGFRQYF
NA	TRBV3-1	NA	TRBJ1-1	TGTGCCAGCAGCCCCGTCTTTAGGCCCACTGAAGCTTTCTTT	CASSPVFRPTEAFF
NA	TRBV20-1	NA	TRBJ2-5	TGCAGTACACAAGACGGGGGAGCCCCATGGGAGACCCAGTACTTC	CSTQDGGAPWETQYF
NA	TRBV20-1	NA	TRBJ1-2	TGCAGTGCCGGAACACCCCCTAACTATGGCTACACCTTC	CSAGTPPNYGYTF
NA	TRBV5-6	NA	TRBJ2-7	TGTGCCAGCAGCACCCGGGACGGACTGAACGAGCAGTACTTC	CASSTRDGLNEQYF
NA	TRBV11-2	NA	TRBJ2-2	TGTGCCAGCAGCTTAGATGTCGGACTTTCGAACACCGGGGAGCTGTTTTTT	CASSLDVGLSNTGELFF
NA	TRBV5-1	TRBD1	TRBJ1-4	TGCGCCAGCAGCCGGACAGGGGATGGCGAAAAACTGTTTTTT	CASSRTGDGEKLFF
few	TRBV2	NA	TRBJ1-2	TGTGCCACTCTACCGACAGCGGGGTCCGGCTACACCTTC	CATLPTAGSGYTF
few	TRBV3-1	NA	TRBJ2-1	TGTGCCAGCAAGCGTAGGAGGGGTTCCCATGAGCAGTTCTTC	CASKRRRGSHEQFF
NA	TRBV5-1	TRBD1	TRBJ1-6	TGCGCCAGCAGCTTCGGACAGGGGTCCAATTCACCCCTCCACTTT	CASSFGQGSNSPLHF
NA	TRBV5-1	NA	TRBJ2-1	TGCGCCAGCAGCCCCGGGCAGGTGTACAATGAGCAGTTCTTC	CASSPGQVYNEQFF
NA	TRBV7-2	TRBD2	TRBJ2-4	TGTGCCAGCAGCCCACATCGCGGGGGATTCTACTTC	CASSPHRGGFYF
NA	TRBV2	NA	TRBJ2-3	TGTGCCAGCACCCTGGTGGATACGCAGTATTTT	CASTLVDTQYF
NA	TRBV3-1	NA	TRBJ1-5	TGTGCCAGCAGCCGATGGGCTCAAGATCAGCCCCAGCATTTT	CASSRWAQDQPQHF
few	TRBV20-1	TRBD2	TRBJ2-1	TGCAGTGCTAGTTTAGCGGGGTTCTCCCAGTTCTTC	CSASLAGFSQFF
NA	TRBV29-1	NA	TRBJ2-1	TGCAGCGTTGAGGTACGGGATCCCTACAATGAGCAGTTCTTC	CSVEVRDPYNEQFF
NA	TRBV27	NA	TRBJ1-2	TGTGCCAGCAGTTCCCCAAGAGGGACTTCCAGCTATGGCTACACCTTC	CASSSPRGTSSYGYTF
few	TRBV29-1	NA	TRBJ2-3	TGCAGCGTTGGCCGGGCGGGGGCCACAGATACGCAGTATTTT	CSVGRAGATDTQYF
few	TRBV21-1	NA	TRBJ2-7	TGTGCCGGAGGAATACCAAGTTGGACAGGGGTCTACGAGCAGTACTTC	CAGGIPSWTGVYEQYF
NA	TRBV20-1	NA	TRBJ2-1	TGCAGTGCCAGAACGATGACTAGTCGATCCTACAATGAGCAGTTCTTC	CSARTMTSRSYNEQFF
few	TRBV12-3/TRBV12-4	NA	TRBJ2-5	TGTGCCAGCAGTTTTCGCGGGACTGAGGAGACCCAGTACTTC	CASSFRGTEETQYF
few	TRBV29-1	NA	TRBJ1-5	TGCAGCGGCGGGGGGGGCAATCAGCCCCAGCATTTT	CSGGGGNQPQHF
NA	TRBV5-1	NA	TRBJ2-7	TGCGCCAGCAGCTCCGGAGGAGCGGAGTACGAGCAGTACTTC	CASSSGGAEYEQYF
NA	TRBV29-1	NA	TRBJ1-4	TGCAGCGTGACTTTTACTAATGAAAAACTGTTTTTT	CSVTFTNEKLFF